These 19 T cell receptor beta chains came from one sample sequenced in a study of CD4 and CD8 cells across lung adenocarcinoma regions. TCRdb independently ran MiXCR on the PCR reads; one entry per CDR3 protein. Found here are about 12,000 distinct CDR3 sequences, 45% to 55% of them singletons; the top ten hold approximately 25%. Source material: CD8+ T cells from the margin of a lung tumor. These receptors were obtained from a female donor with lung adenocarcinoma. The CD4 and CD8 labels of this study may be unreliable.

This clonotype was seen only a few times. With a much larger clone just one base away, this may be a read error. The chain has TRBV11-1 and TRBJ2-1; 10 positions match TRBD2. With V trimmed by 4 bases and J by 10 bases, 7 bases remained unmatched. Germline V gene sequence: CDR1 SGHAT, CDR2 FQDESV (reference sequence). This CDR3 has 14 amino acids. The CDR3 loop is CASSYLAGVGEQFF. CDR3 nucleotide sequence: TGTGCCAGCAGCTACCTAGCGGGGGTTGGCGAGCAGTTCTTC.

The rearrangement links TRBV6-5 to TRBJ1-3; D not resolved. The CDR3 extends over 18 amino acids. Trimming left V 4 bases short and J 0 bases short, with 19 bases between. Germline V lookup: CDR1 MNHEY, CDR2 SVGAGI. CDR3 coding DNA: TGTGCCAGCAGTTTTGACATTTTCCCCTCTCTCTCTGGAAACACCATATATTTT. This gives the protein CASSFDIFPSLSGNTIYF.

V is TRBV6-1 and J is TRBJ2-1; 7 positions match TRBD1. There are 16 residues in the CDR3. The V segment lost 6 bases and the J segment 10 bases; nucleotides outside the gene matches: 18. Germline V gene sequence: CDR1 MNHNS, CDR2 SASEGT. The CDR3 DNA is TGTGCCAGCAGAGACAGGGTCTCCTTGGACTCCTACGAGCAGTTCTTC. It yields the protein CASRDRVSLDSYEQFF.

At least ten counts were recorded for this clonotype. The chain combines TRBV10-3 with TRBJ2-1; 7 bases are a match to TRBD2. Germline assignment: CDR1 ENHRY and CDR2 SYGVKD. This CDR3 is built from 11 residues. J was trimmed by 10 bases and V by 4 bases; bases with no gene match: 1. The CDR3 region is CAISVGGEQFF. The CDR3 nucleotides read TGTGCCATCAGTGTGGGGGGGGAGCAGTTCTTC.

V gene TRBV12-3 or TRBV12-4 combines with J gene TRBJ2-1, with 7 positions matching TRBD1. Judging by the DNA end, TRBJ2-7 fits better; the J call may be wrong. The CDR3 is 14 amino acids. CDR3 region: CASSSRQGAYEQYF. In DNA, the CDR3 is TGTGCCAGCAGTTCGAGACAGGGAGCCTACGAGCAGTACTTC.

With respect to this clonotype: The junction and the germline gene differ at one end; a read error may be behind it. This rearrangement joins TRBV23-1 to TRBJ1-6; D uncertain. TRBV23-1 is annotated as an ORF whose role is uncertain. CDR3 length: 15 amino acids. The CDR3 nucleotides are TGCGCCAGCAGTCCCTTGCAGGCCCGCTCCTACGAGCAGTACTTT. Its protein is CASSPLQARSYEQYF.

The chain carries TRBV25-1 and TRBJ2-5; the D is unclear. CDR3 length: 15 residues. From germline, CDR1 is MGHDK and CDR2 SYGVNS. V was trimmed by 2 bases and J by 5 bases, leaving 15 bases between them. CDR3 region: CASSEGIHSSETQYF. DNA for the CDR3: TGTGCCAGCAGTGAAGGAATTCACTCTTCGGAGACCCAGTACTTC.

The chain is built from TRBV3-1 and TRBJ2-2, with D tentatively TRBD1 (6 bases). The germline V gene encodes CDR1 LGHDT and CDR2 YNNKEL (reference sequence). The CDR3 has 18 amino acids. Between the trimmed V and J ends, which lost 4 bases and 5 bases, there was a span of 23 bases. The CDR3 region is CASSRQAGDILGTGELFF. In DNA form, the CDR3 reads TGTGCCAGCAGCCGACAAGCTGGGGACATTCTCGGTACCGGGGAGCTGTTTTTT.

This clonotype qualifies as large. The chain employs TRBV6-5 and TRBJ2-5; D call uncertain. The CDR3 has 15 residues. Germline CDR1 is MNHEY and CDR2 is SVGAGI. Between the trimmed V and J ends, which lost 5 bases and 2 bases, there was a span of 15 bases. In DNA form, the CDR3 reads TGTGCCAGCAGTCTAGTCGGGCGTGAACAAGAGACCCAGTACTTC. Residues: CASSLVGREQETQYF.

Sample share makes this clonotype medium-sized. The chain uses TRBV7-6 and TRBJ2-2; 8 nucleotides line up with TRBD1. Germline trimming cut 5 bases from V and 5 bases from J; bases unmatched to any gene: 7. CDR3 size: 15 residues. In germline, CDR1 is SGHVS, CDR2 FNYEAQ. CDR3 bases: TGTGCCAGCAGCCCACCCAGGGGGCTGACCGGGGAGCTGTTTTTT. The encoded protein is CASSPPRGLTGELFF.

The chain combines TRBV19 with TRBJ2-1; 9 bases line up with TRBD2. CDR1 is LNHDA, CDR2 SQIVND, per germline (reference sequence). V lost 7 bases to trimming and J lost 8 bases; unmatched junction nucleotides: 12. This CDR3 is built from 15 residues. Written as DNA, the CDR3 is TGTGCCAGTACTCCAGGGGTAGCGGGGGCGGATGAGCAGTTCTTC. Translation gives CASTPGVAGADEQFF.

This clonotype was seen ten or more times. The chain uses TRBV7-9 and TRBJ2-1; D is perhaps TRBD1 (5 bases). V lost 1 base to trimming and J lost 2 bases, with 12 bases between them. Germline V gives CDR1 SEHNR, CDR2 FQNEAQ (reference sequence). This CDR3 contains 16 residues. The CDR3 protein is CASSLVGRETYNEQFF. As DNA, the CDR3 is TGTGCCAGCAGCTTAGTCGGCAGGGAAACCTACAATGAGCAGTTCTTC.

The rearrangement uses TRBV10-3 and TRBJ1-2, with D possibly being TRBD1 (5 bases). The CDR3 sequence is 13 residues long. Germline V lookup: CDR1 ENHRY, CDR2 SYGVKD. V lost 3 bases to trimming and J lost 7 bases, with 12 bases between them. The DNA of the CDR3 is TGTGCCATCAGTGACCAAGGGGAGGGTGGCTACACCTTC. This gives the protein CAISDQGEGGYTF.

This clonotype was seen many times. V gene TRBV5-1 combines with J gene TRBJ2-5, with D unclear. Trimming cost V 0 bases and J 5 bases, with 11 bases left between them. CDR1 SGHRS and CDR2 YFSETQ come from the germline V gene. This CDR3 contains 14 residues. CDR3 in amino acids: CASSLVGVGETQYF. For the CDR3, the DNA is TGCGCCAGCAGCTTGGTTGGGGTTGGGGAGACCCAGTACTTC.

This chain links TRBV28 with TRBJ2-5; 7 bases agree with TRBD1. V lost 5 bases and J lost 1; bases outside the gene matches: 4. The CDR3 length is 14 residues. Germline V gene sequence: CDR1 MDHEN, CDR2 SYDVKM. The CDR3 spells CASSRRQGQETQYF. CDR3 bases: TGTGCCAGCAGTCGAAGACAGGGCCAAGAGACCCAGTACTTC.

This clonotype was recorded a few times. The junction departs from the called germline gene at one end, perhaps through a read error. This rearrangement joins TRBV6-7 to TRBJ2-3; D might be TRBD1 or TRBD2, each matching 5 bases. TRBV6-7 is an open reading frame whose function is uncertain. The CDR3 has 17 residues. This CDR3 reads CASSYSTRDDSYNEQFF. DNA of the CDR3: TGTGCCAGCAGTTACTCGACCAGGGACGACTCCTACAATGAGCAGTTCTTT.

With regard to this clonotype: One end of the junction is discordant with germline, which a read error may explain. J is TRBJ2-3 and V is TRBV7-2; D uncertain. In germline, CDR1 is SGHTA, CDR2 FQGNSA. This CDR3 has 15 amino acids. Written as DNA, the CDR3 is TGTGCCAGGGGCCGCAAGAGTGTGAGCACAGATAAGCAGTATTTT. This codes for CARGRKSVSTDKQYF.

There are a few counts of this clonotype. The rearrangement uses TRBV4-2 and TRBJ2-3; 8 nucleotides agree with TRBD2. The germline V gene encodes CDR1 LGHNA and CDR2 YNFKEQ. The J segment lost 5 bases and the V segment lost 1 base, leaving 8 bases of the junction unmatched. The CDR3 is made up of 16 amino acids. Here the CDR3 DNA reads TGTGCCAGCAGCCAAGTCGGGGGGGGGCAGGTAGATACGCAGTATTTT. It codes for CASSQVGGGQVDTQYF.

The CDR3 bases are TGTGCCAGCAGTGAACTGGGGGCAGATACGCAGTATTTT. Its translation is CASSELGADTQYF. The genes are TRBV6-1 and TRBJ2-3, with D possibly called TRBD1 or TRBD2 (5 bases each). The CDR3 runs to 13 residues. The germline CDR1 and CDR2 sequences are MNHNS and SASEGT. The V end was cut by 2 bases, the J end by 4 bases, with 7 bases between.